The clone carrying this T cell receptor (beta chain) was seen a few times. Its antigen is as yet unknown. The data were obtained in a study of beta chain features in type 1 diabetes. As every portion of the isolated RNA was reverse transcribed, the sequencing read expressed TCRB transcripts. Generated by immunoSEQ multiplex PCR, the TCRdb table keeps only in-frame clones and is missing some. The sample contains about 710,000 clones, over 12% of which appear only once. Study-level results: The cDNA sequencing approach could over-represent high-TCR-expressing cells. All four CD4+ subsets of Type 1 diabetes patients contained TCRB CDR3s that were moderately but significantly shorter.

Trimming pared 5 bases from V and 8 bases from J, leaving 10 bases between. CDR1 SGHAT and CDR2 FQNNGV come from the germline V gene. CDR3 length equals 11 residues. This rearrangement joins TRBV11-2 to TRBJ2-7; no reliable D call. This TCR was recovered from a man younger than 30 with type 1 diabetes. The specimen sequenced was naive CD4+ T cells from blood. The CDR3 coding sequence is TGTGCCAGCAGCCCCCAGAGAAAGCAGTACTTC. It yields the protein CASSPQRKQYF.